A single sample is the source of the 20 T cell receptor beta chains below, sequenced in a study of PD-1 blockade in classical Hodgkin lymphoma. All trial patients relapsed after autologous stem cell transplantation. The protocol was immunoSEQ multiplex PCR, while the TCRdb copy is restricted to in-frame clones and leaves out a portion. The table lists approximately 99,000 clones, 81% of them singletons. The sequenced sample was peripheral blood mononuclear cells (PBMCs), obtained before the second cycle of nivolumab. The receptors were gathered from a human donor with classical Hodgkin lymphoma.

The V call is TRBV19, the J call TRBJ1-2, with D unclear. This CDR3 is built from 13 residues. V gave up 6 bases and J gave up 3 bases, with 11 bases separating them. Germline V CDR1 and CDR2: LNHDA, SQIVND (reference sequence). The CDR3 region has the DNA TGTGCCAGTAGAGAGGTTGGGGACTATGGCTACACCTTC. Residues: CASREVGDYGYTF.

The chain links TRBV6-5 to TRBJ2-1; TRBD2 agrees at 11 bases. V dropped 2 bases and J dropped 3; count of bases not matched to a gene: 3. Germline V gives CDR1 MNHEY, CDR2 SVGAGI. CDR3 length: 16 residues. The CDR3 coding sequence is TGTGCCAGCAGTTACGACGGGACTAGCGGCTACAATGAGCAGTTCTTC. This encodes CASSYDGTSGYNEQFF.

The V gene is TRBV28, the J gene TRBJ2-7; the D gene is possibly TRBD1 (6 bases). The CDR3 sequence is 12 residues long. V was pared by 7 bases and J by 5 bases, with 12 bases between. Germline CDR1 and CDR2: MDHEN and SYDVKM. The CDR3 spells CASKQGWDEQYF. The CDR3 nucleotides read TGTGCCAGCAAGCAGGGGTGGGACGAGCAGTACTTC.

This clone came up a few times. V gene TRBV5-1 combines with J gene TRBJ1-1, with D hard to call. The germline CDR1 and CDR2 sequences are SGHRS and YFSETQ. Trimming took off 0 bases at V and 2 bases at J, with 11 bases between the two ends. This CDR3 comprises 15 residues. DNA for the CDR3: TGCGCCAGCAGCTTGGATGGTCCGGGTAACACTGAAGCTTTCTTT. The encoded protein is CASSLDGPGNTEAFF.

The chain carries TRBV10-3 and TRBJ2-5; the D is unclear. CDR3 length equals 13 residues. The V gene lost 0 bases and the J gene lost 3 bases, with 5 bases spanning the gap. Germline loops: CDR1 ENHRY, CDR2 SYGVKD. The CDR3 region is CAISESVEETQYF. DNA for the CDR3: TGTGCCATCAGTGAGTCGGTGGAAGAGACCCAGTACTTC.

J is TRBJ2-1 and V is TRBV5-4, with 10 bases fitting TRBD1. CDR1 is SGHNT, CDR2 YYREEE, per germline (reference sequence). CDR3 size: 14 residues. Losses at the gene ends were 0 bases for V and 9 bases for J; bases not matched to a gene: 3. CDR3 in amino acids: CASSLADRGGEQFF. As DNA, the CDR3 is TGTGCCAGCAGCTTGGCGGACAGGGGGGGTGAGCAGTTCTTC. Variable domain in full (rest from reference TRBV5-4 and TRBJ2-1): ETGVTQSPTHLIKTRGQQVTLRCSSQSGHNTVSWYQQALGQGPQFIFQYYREEENGRGNFPPRFSGLQFPNYSSELNVNALELDDSALYLCASSLADRGGEQFFGPGTRLTVL.

The chain combines TRBV30 with TRBJ1-5, with 10 bases aligning to TRBD1. The CDR3 runs 15 residues. Germline V gene data show CDR1 as GTSNPN and CDR2 as SVGIG (reference sequence). The V segment lost 0 bases and the J segment 4 bases; nucleotides outside the gene matches: 3. DNA of the CDR3: TGTGCCTGGAGTGTAAGGACAGGGGGGAATCAGCCCCAGCATTTT. Translating it yields CAWSVRTGGNQPQHF.

The J gene is TRBJ2-7, the V gene TRBV10-3, with 10 bases that match TRBD1. CDR3 length: 15 residues. The V gene end was trimmed by 4 bases and the J gene end by 5 bases; junction bases not matched to a gene: 8. Germline loops: CDR1 ENHRY, CDR2 SYGVKD. CDR3 in DNA: TGTGCCATCAGTGGGTGGGACAGGGGAGTACACGAGCAGTACTTC. This codes for CAISGWDRGVHEQYF.

V gene TRBV9 combines with J gene TRBJ2-2; no clear D gene. CDR3 length: 15 amino acids. V was pared by 0 bases and J by 7 bases, with 13 bases between. Germline V lookup: CDR1 SGDLS, CDR2 YYNGEE. CDR3: CASSVAITADGELFF. The CDR3 coding sequence is TGTGCCAGCAGCGTAGCGATAACGGCCGACGGGGAGCTGTTTTTT.

A note on this clone: Mismatch with germline at one junction end may stem from a read error. The genes are TRBV10-3 and TRBJ2-3; no clear D gene. The CDR3 has 12 amino acids. Per germline, CDR1 ENHRY and CDR2 SYGVKD. The CDR3 region is CAVRTSTDTQYF. The CDR3 nucleotides are TGTGCCGTCAGAACTAGCACAGATACGCAGTATTTT.

This clone was detected many times. V and J are TRBV27 and TRBJ2-7, with 8 positions matching TRBD1. The CDR3 is made up of 13 amino acids. Germline CDR1 and CDR2: MNHEY and SMNVEV (reference sequence). Trimming removed 5 bases from V and 6 bases from J; junction bases left unmatched: 6. The CDR3 sequence: CASSITGGGEQYF. The CDR3, as DNA: TGTGCCAGCAGTATAACAGGGGGAGGCGAGCAGTACTTC.

V gene TRBV5-3 combines with J gene TRBJ1-4; D perhaps matches TRBD1 (6 bases). TRBV5-3 carries the ORF label, with uncertain function. Trimming removed 4 bases at V and 5 bases at J, with 21 bases between. The CDR3 is made up of 17 amino acids. CDR3: CARSTNRVLLVNEKLFF. CDR3 DNA: TGTGCCAGAAGCACCAACAGGGTGTTGTTGGTCAATGAAAAACTGTTTTTT.

The rearrangement links TRBV18 to TRBJ2-5; unclear D gene. In germline, CDR1 is KGHSH, CDR2 LQKENI. The V and J ends lost 3 bases and 3 bases respectively, with 14 bases between them. The CDR3 covers 15 residues. CDR3 in amino acids: CASSPSVQSKETQYF. The CDR3 bases are TGTGCCAGCTCACCCTCTGTGCAATCCAAAGAGACCCAGTACTTC.

The CDR3 sequence is CAISEPQGGAYNEQFF. CDR3 bases: TGTGCCATCAGTGAACCTCAGGGAGGGGCCTACAATGAGCAGTTCTTC. The chain is built from TRBV10-3 and TRBJ2-1, with TRBD2 matching 7 bases. The CDR3 is 16 amino acids. V lost 3 bases, J lost 2 bases, and 7 bases stayed unmatched. Germline V CDR1 and CDR2: ENHRY, SYGVKD.

This clone was detected a few times. Here the CDR3 reads CAWSPSYGYTF. The CDR3 region has the DNA TGTGCCTGGAGTCCCAGCTATGGCTACACCTTC. This chain joins TRBV30 and TRBJ1-2; D gene ambiguous. Trimming cost V 2 bases and J 4 bases, with 5 bases left between them. Germline V gives CDR1 GTSNPN, CDR2 SVGIG (reference sequence). This CDR3 is built from 11 residues.

This chain joins TRBV5-1 and TRBJ2-1, with 13 bases aligning to TRBD2. Germline V gene lookup returns CDR1 SGHRS and CDR2 YFSETQ. V dropped 2 bases and J dropped 6; count of bases not matched to a gene: 2. CDR3 length: 15 residues. CDR3 sequence reads: CASSLGTSGTNEQFF. The CDR3 DNA reads TGCGCCAGCAGCTTAGGGACTAGCGGGACCAATGAGCAGTTCTTC.

The sample holds one count of this clone. This chain joins TRBV20-1 and TRBJ2-1; D might be TRBD2 (6 bases). The CDR3 consists of 10 residues. Germline V gene lookup returns CDR1 DFQATT and CDR2 SNEGSKA (reference sequence). The CDR3 here is CRTGGGEQFF. The CDR3 nucleotides are TGCAGAACCGGGGGTGGTGAGCAGTTCTTC.

Notes on this clone: Different DNA sequences within this sample yield the same CDR3. The V call is TRBV5-6, the J call TRBJ2-7; 7 bases align to TRBD1. Germline loops: CDR1 SGHDT, CDR2 YYEEEE. Trimming cost V 0 bases and J 5 bases; bases outside gene matches: 5. The CDR3 has 14 residues. The CDR3 is CASSLVGGGHEQYF. CDR3 in DNA: TGTGCCAGCAGCTTGGTAGGGGGCGGGCACGAGCAGTACTTC.

This chain uses TRBV18 with TRBJ1-4, with D possibly matching TRBD1 (6 bases). Germline assignment: CDR1 KGHSH and CDR2 LQKENI. The germline V and J ends were trimmed by 1 base and 8 bases, with 11 bases remaining between them. CDR3 length: 14 residues. The CDR3 protein is CASSPQGVGEKLFF. In DNA form, the CDR3 reads TGTGCCAGCTCACCACAGGGGGTGGGCGAAAAACTGTTTTTT.

The chain links TRBV11-2 to TRBJ2-3, with D possibly being TRBD1 (5 bases). Trimming took off 0 bases at V and 2 bases at J, with 18 bases between the two ends. CDR1 is SGHAT and CDR2 is FQNNGV in the germline V gene. This CDR3 has 18 amino acids. CDR3 residues: CASSLDLIGRAHTDTQYF. The CDR3 DNA sequence: TGTGCCAGCAGCTTAGATCTAATAGGCAGGGCCCACACAGATACGCAGTATTTT.